A selection of T cell receptor beta chains follows, all from one sample in a study of shared clonotypes between healthy human individuals. The assay was immunoSEQ multiplex PCR, and TCRdb's table has in-frame clones only and misses some. This sample carries over 850,000 clones, 75% to 80% of them seen once, and the ten largest clones take roughly 0.57%. The sequencing sample was made of memory CD4+ T cells from PBMCs. These receptors all come from a man between 18 and 35 years old in good health. Some clones in this sample may be carry-over from other donors' samples. CDR3s include the opening cysteine and the closing phenylalanine or tryptophan. Fields, in order: clone size, V gene, J gene, D gene, CDR3 protein, CDR3 DNA. D genes are given only for firm matches. Rows give clone size only sometimes, using once, few, many, or a class for an expanded clone.

many	TRBV6-1	TRBJ2-5	.	CASSADVWVNYGETQYF	TGTGCCAGCAGTGCCGATGTGTGGGTAAACTACGGGGAGACCCAGTACTTC
.	TRBV7-6	TRBJ2-1	.	CASSLGQEPYNEQFF	TGTGCCAGCAGCTTAGGCCAGGAGCCCTACAATGAGCAGTTCTTC
once	TRBV2	TRBJ1-3	TRBD1	CASRPGQGYGGNTIYF	TGTGCCAGCAGACCGGGACAGGGGTACGGGGGAAACACCATATATTTT
.	TRBV19	TRBJ1-5	TRBD1	CASRRQGGTQPQHF	TGTGCCAGTAGAAGACAGGGGGGGACTCAGCCCCAGCATTTT
many	TRBV6-5	TRBJ2-7	.	CASSRFSTSSYEQYF	TGTGCCAGCAGCCGATTTAGCACCAGCTCCTACGAGCAGTACTTC
few	TRBV5-4	TRBJ1-5	.	CASSSDSNQPQHF	TGTGCCAGCAGCTCGGATAGCAATCAGCCCCAGCATTTT
.	TRBV7-3	TRBJ1-2	.	CASSAAREGRGYTF	TGTGCCAGCAGCGCCGCCCGGGAGGGCAGAGGCTACACCTTC
.	TRBV30	TRBJ2-1	.	CAWSVRGPYNEQFF	TGTGCCTGGAGTGTTCGGGGGCCTTACAATGAGCAGTTCTTC
.	TRBV5-8	TRBJ2-1	.	CASSSGLPKQEQFF	TGTGCCAGCAGCTCGGGACTTCCAAAACAAGAGCAGTTCTTC
.	TRBV2	TRBJ1-2	.	CASSEDRTGGSDGYTF	TGTGCCAGCAGTGAGGATCGTACCGGGGGTTCGGATGGCTACACCTTC
.	TRBV11-3	TRBJ1-1	.	CASSPAGAMNTEAFF	TGTGCCAGCAGCCCCGCCGGGGCCATGAACACTGAAGCTTTCTTT
.	TRBV7-2	TRBJ2-7	TRBD2	CASSFLTSGSTKQYF	TGTGCCAGCAGCTTTTTGACTAGCGGGAGCACGAAGCAGTACTTC
.	TRBV6-5	TRBJ2-3	.	CASKRGLSTDTQYF	TGTGCCAGCAAAAGGGGCCTTAGCACAGATACGCAGTATTTT
.	TRBV5-1	TRBJ2-7	TRBD2	CASSPSGRPSLYEQYF	TGCGCCAGCAGCCCTAGCGGGAGGCCCTCACTCTACGAGCAGTACTTC
few	TRBV28	TRBJ2-5	TRBD2	CASRRWSGLAGETQYF	TGTGCCAGCAGGAGGTGGTCGGGACTAGCGGGAGAGACCCAGTACTTC
.	TRBV2	TRBJ2-3	TRBD1	CARSGQGADTQYF	TGTGCCAGATCGGGACAGGGGGCAGATACGCAGTATTTT
.	TRBV7-2	TRBJ1-2	TRBD1	CASSFSGGRYGYTF	TGTGCCAGCAGCTTTTCAGGGGGCAGATATGGCTACACCTTC
.	TRBV7-9	TRBJ1-3	TRBD1	CASSADRDSGNTIYF	TGTGCCAGCAGCGCGGACAGGGACTCTGGAAACACCATATATTTT
.	TRBV5-6	TRBJ2-5	.	CASSLYPGQETQYF	TGTGCCAGCAGCTTGTATCCAGGGCAAGAGACCCAGTACTTC
.	TRBV29-1	TRBJ1-4	.	CSGRGEEEEKLFF	TGCAGCGGTAGAGGGGAAGAAGAAGAAAAACTGTTTTTT
.	TRBV15	TRBJ2-1	.	CATSRSGWTGSRDEQFF	TGTGCCACCAGCAGAAGCGGGTGGACAGGTTCAAGGGATGAGCAGTTCTTC
.	TRBV2	TRBJ2-1	.	CASRPTDTYNEQFF	TGTGCCAGCAGGCCCACCGACACTTACAATGAGCAGTTCTTC
.	TRBV6-5	TRBJ1-2	.	CASSYSISRYGYTF	TGTGCCAGCAGTTACTCGATATCGCGTTATGGCTACACCTTC
.	TRBV10-2	TRBJ2-1	TRBD2	CASSYSSGISSYNEQFF	TGCGCCAGCAGTTACTCTAGCGGGATCAGCTCCTACAATGAGCAGTTCTTC
.	TRBV18	TRBJ2-7	.	CASSWTLSYEQYF	TGTGCCAGCTCTTGGACCCTATCCTACGAGCAGTACTTC
few	TRBV2	TRBJ1-1	TRBD1	CAAGRGPTEAFF	TGTGCAGCCGGGAGGGGGCCCACTGAAGCTTTCTTT
.	TRBV2	TRBJ2-1	TRBD2	CASSERGSGSEQFF	TGTGCCAGCAGTGAAAGGGGAAGCGGGAGTGAGCAGTTCTTC
.	TRBV6-5	TRBJ2-1	.	CASSSPTGDEQFF	TGTGCCAGCAGTTCCCCTACCGGGGATGAGCAGTTCTTC
.	TRBV30	TRBJ2-3	TRBD2	CAWKRLAGDTQYF	TGTGCCTGGAAACGGCTAGCGGGGGATACGCAGTATTTT
once	TRBV19	TRBJ2-6	.	CASSIGGGRARSGANVLTF	TGTGCCAGTAGTATAGGGGGCGGAAGGGCCCGCTCTGGGGCCAACGTCCTGACTTTC
many	TRBV6-1	TRBJ1-2	.	CASSEGTEMYGYTF	TGTGCCAGCAGTGAAGGGACAGAGATGTATGGCTACACCTTC
few	TRBV9	TRBJ2-5	TRBD1	CASSRTGLIQETQYF	TGTGCCAGCAGCAGGACAGGGCTCATCCAAGAGACCCAGTACTTC
.	TRBV6-5	TRBJ1-1	TRBD1	CASSYDRDSLGKAFF	TGTGCCAGCAGTTACGATAGGGACAGTTTGGGCAAAGCTTTCTTT
.	TRBV27	TRBJ1-2	.	CASSLSGGESGYTF	TGTGCCAGCAGTTTATCCGGTGGGGAAAGTGGCTACACCTTC
once	TRBV5-1	TRBJ1-3	.	CASSPEGPEPGNTIYF	TGCGCCAGCAGCCCAGAGGGTCCCGAACCTGGAAACACCATATATTTT
.	TRBV19	TRBJ1-1	TRBD1	CASRPPGQGATEAFF	TGTGCCAGTAGACCCCCGGGACAGGGGGCCACTGAAGCTTTCTTT
.	TRBV5-4	TRBJ1-1	TRBD1	CASSIGGTANEAFF	TGTGCCAGCAGCATTGGCGGGACAGCGAATGAAGCTTTCTTT
.	TRBV9	TRBJ1-1	TRBD1	CASSVGADRVEAFF	TGTGCCAGCAGCGTAGGGGCCGACAGGGTAGAAGCTTTCTTT
.	TRBV2	TRBJ2-1	TRBD1	CASSTSPTGYNEQFF	TGTGCCAGCAGTACGTCCCCGACAGGGTACAATGAGCAGTTCTTC
.	TRBV7-3	TRBJ2-1	.	CASSLRAQNDEQFF	TGTGCCAGCAGCTTAAGGGCCCAGAACGATGAGCAGTTCTTC
few	TRBV10-3	TRBJ1-6	.	CAISESGDGSPLHF	TGTGCCATCAGTGAGTCGGGGGACGGCTCACCCCTCCACTTT
.	TRBV29-1	TRBJ2-1	TRBD2	CSVTLFGLAAYNEQFF	TGCAGCGTCACCCTTTTCGGACTAGCGGCATACAATGAGCAGTTCTTC
.	TRBV9	TRBJ2-4	.	CASSTPGSKNIQYF	TGTGCCAGCAGCACACCCGGGAGCAAAAACATTCAGTACTTC
.	TRBV11-2	TRBJ1-2	.	CASSLGLFYGYTF	TGTGCCAGCAGCCTCGGACTATTCTATGGCTACACCTTC
few	TRBV29-1	TRBJ2-5	.	CSVAGETQYF	TGCAGCGTTGCTGGCGAGACCCAGTACTTC
.	TRBV9	TRBJ2-2	.	CASSVLPGPTSGELFF	TGTGCCAGCAGCGTACTCCCAGGCCCCACGTCCGGGGAGCTGTTTTTT
.	TRBV29-1	TRBJ2-6	TRBD1	CSVLDRGKSGANVLTF	TGCAGCGTCTTGGACAGGGGGAAGTCTGGGGCCAACGTCCTGACTTTC
.	TRBV7-2	TRBJ2-2	.	CASSLGQTPGRGTGELFF	TGTGCCAGCAGCCTTGGACAGACGCCAGGGCGGGGCACCGGGGAGCTGTTTTTT